These 30 T cell receptor beta chains share one sample of origin, sequenced in a study of T-cell memory formation after mild COVID-19. TCRdb re-called the 5' RACE reads with MiXCR, one entry per CDR3 protein. The sample includes more than 150,000 distinct CDR3 sequences, around a tenth seen only once; the top ten take more than 3.5%. The material sequenced was PBMCs or a T cell subset sorted from them (not recorded which). The receptors originated from a man younger than 30 who had mild COVID-19 (a few samples of this study predate the infection). Cell type and time point are not known.

This chain links TRBV29-1 with TRBJ2-5; D not certain. Trimming took 6 bases from V and 5 from J, leaving 10 bases between them. The CDR3 is 11 amino acids. CDR1 is SQVTM and CDR2 is ANQGSEA in the germline V gene. For the CDR3, the DNA is TGCAGCGTACCCTCGGGCGAGACCCAGTACTTC. This codes for CSVPSGETQYF. The full variable domain, with the rest looked up from reference TRBV29-1 and TRBJ2-5, is SAVISQKPSRDICQRGTSLTIQCQVDSQVTMMFWYRQQPGQSLTLIATANQGSEATYESGFVIDKFPISRPNLTFSTLTVSNMSPEDSSIYLCSVPSGETQYFGPGTRLLVL.

This clonotype occurred many times. The gene calls are TRBV4-1 and TRBJ2-5, with TRBD2 matching 10 bases. The CDR3 spans 16 residues. The germline gives CDR1 MGHRA, CDR2 YSYEKL. The V gene end was trimmed by 4 bases and the J gene end by 5 bases; junction bases not matched to a gene: 10. DNA for the CDR3: TGCGCCAGCAGCCCCCGGCTAGCGGGGGCCCAGGAGACCCAGTACTTC. It translates to CASSPRLAGAQETQYF.

This clonotype was picked up a small number of times. As DNA, the CDR3 is TGTGCCACCAGCAGAGATAGGGGGCGGGGGGCCTCGCTGGGCACAGATACGCAGTATTTT. Translating gives CATSRDRGRGASLGTDTQYF. The chain is built from TRBV15 and TRBJ2-3, with D possibly TRBD2 on 8 matching bases. The germline gives CDR1 LNHNV, CDR2 YYDKDF (reference sequence). CDR3 length equals 20 residues. Trimming removed 0 bases at V and 1 base at J, with 23 bases between.

This clonotype came up a few times. The CDR3 nucleotides read TGTGCCAGCAGTTTCGATACCGGGACTAGCGTAGTTAATACGCAGTATTTT. It is translated as CASSFDTGTSVVNTQYF. The chain combines TRBV12-3 or TRBV12-4 with TRBJ2-3; 10 bases agree with TRBD2. This CDR3 has 17 amino acids. V dropped 3 bases and J dropped 7; count of bases not matched to a gene: 13.

This clonotype appeared many times. V usage is TRBV7-2 and J usage is TRBJ1-2, with D unclear. Per germline, CDR1 SGHTA and CDR2 FQGNSA. The CDR3 loop spans 14 amino acids. Trimming shortened V by 2 bases and J by 2 bases, and 9 bases separated the two germline ends. The CDR3 spells CASSLSGLNYGYTF. The CDR3 DNA is TGTGCCAGCAGCTTATCCGGGCTCAACTATGGCTACACCTTC.

The genes are TRBV5-5 and TRBJ2-3; D perhaps matches TRBD2 (7 bases). The germline CDR1 and CDR2 sequences are SGHKS and YYEKEE (reference sequence). Trimming pared 4 bases from V and 3 bases from J, leaving 27 bases between. CDR3 length: 19 amino acids. The CDR3 loop is CASSTAPTGGPVRTDTQYF. CDR3 in DNA: TGTGCCAGCAGCACAGCTCCAACCGGGGGGCCGGTTAGAACAGATACGCAGTATTTT.

This clonotype has just a few counts. The rearrangement joins TRBV5-1 to TRBJ2-7; TRBD2 agrees at 7 bases. CDR3 length: 15 amino acids. V lost 3 bases, J lost 0 bases, and 6 bases stayed unmatched. Germline CDR1 reads SGHRS; CDR2 reads YFSETQ. The CDR3 nucleotides read TGCGCCAGCAGCTCAGCTAGCGGCATCTCCTACGAGCAGTACTTC. Protein sequence: CASSSASGISYEQYF.

The chain joins TRBV7-2 to TRBJ2-5; D tentatively reads TRBD1 or TRBD2 (6 bases each). V was trimmed by 5 bases and J by 11 bases, leaving 21 bases between them. The CDR3 sequence is 14 residues long. Per germline, CDR1 SGHTA and CDR2 FQGNSA. CDR3 loop: CASSLGPGAASQYF. The CDR3, as DNA: TGTGCCAGCAGCCTCGGGCCGGGGGCAGCGAGTCAGTACTTC.

The chain carries TRBV7-2 and TRBJ2-5, with D unclear. The germline CDR1 and CDR2 sequences are SGHTA and FQGNSA. CDR3 length: 15 residues. V lost 1 base and J lost 0, with 9 bases in between. Here the CDR3 reads CASSLVPGDQETQYF. The DNA of the CDR3 is TGTGCCAGCAGCTTAGTACCAGGTGACCAAGAGACCCAGTACTTC. Full variable domain (outside the CDR3, taken from reference TRBV7-2 and TRBJ2-5): GAGVSQSPSNKVTEKGKDVELRCDPISGHTALYWYRQSLGQGLEFLIYFQGNSAPDKSGLPSDRFSAERTGGSVSTLTIQRTQQEDSAVYLCASSLVPGDQETQYFGPGTRLLVL.

The CDR3 DNA reads as TGTGCCAGCATCCTTGGACTAGCGGGGAAAGTGGGAGAGACCCAGTACTTC. It encodes CASILGLAGKVGETQYF. The V and J genes are TRBV6-2 or TRBV6-3 and TRBJ2-5; 12 bases map to TRBD2. Unmatched junction bases numbered 13, after V lost 7 bases and J lost 4 bases. CDR1 is MNHEY, CDR2 SVGEGT, per germline. CDR3 length: 17 amino acids.

This clonotype has just a few counts. This rearrangement joins TRBV4-2 to TRBJ2-5; no firm D call. Germline assignment: CDR1 LGHNA and CDR2 YNFKEQ. The V end lost 1 base, the J end lost 1 base, and 4 bases lay between the germline ends. This CDR3 contains 13 residues. CDR3 protein: CASSQGVQETQYF. The CDR3 DNA is TGTGCCAGCAGCCAAGGGGTCCAAGAGACCCAGTACTTC.

This clonotype has a handful of counts. The J gene is TRBJ2-3, the V gene TRBV2, with TRBD1 matching over 7 bases. Germline V lookup: CDR1 SNHLY, CDR2 FYNNEI. This CDR3 is built from 13 residues. Trimming removed 7 bases from V and 4 bases from J; junction bases left unmatched: 5. CDR3 bases: TGTGCCAGCAAGGGGGCCTGGGCAGATACGCAGTATTTT. It translates to CASKGAWADTQYF.

This clonotype was counted ten times or more. The chain recombines TRBV4-3 with TRBJ2-1; 9 nucleotides line up with TRBD1. Germline CDR1 reads LGHNA; CDR2 reads YSLEER. The CDR3 covers 17 residues. Losses at the gene ends were 3 bases for V and 3 bases for J; bases not matched to a gene: 9. Here the CDR3 DNA reads TGCGCCAGCAGCCACCCCACCCGACAGGGGGGCTACAATGAGCAGTTCTTC. As protein: CASSHPTRQGGYNEQFF.

This clonotype was observed a handful of times. The V gene is TRBV6-5, the J gene TRBJ1-1, with 10 bases lining up with TRBD1. J was trimmed by 5 bases and V by 5 bases; bases with no gene match: 5. This CDR3 region has 14 residues. The germline gives CDR1 MNHEY, CDR2 SVGAGI. The CDR3 loop reads CASSRGQGGTEAFF. CDR3 DNA: TGTGCCAGCAGTCGTGGACAGGGGGGGACTGAAGCTTTCTTT.

This clonotype came up many times. The chain recombines TRBV7-2 with TRBJ2-7; D may be TRBD2 (7 bases). The CDR3 runs to 18 residues. Germline V gives CDR1 SGHTA, CDR2 FQGNSA. V lost 5 bases to trimming and J lost 0 bases, with 23 bases between them. This CDR3 is CASSQRTSGGLSSYEQYF. The CDR3 DNA is TGTGCCAGCAGCCAACGGACTAGTGGGGGCCTGAGCTCCTACGAGCAGTACTTC.

This sequence joins TRBV6-2 or TRBV6-3 and TRBJ1-5; TRBD1 agrees at 8 bases. The J segment lost 6 bases and the V segment lost 2 bases, leaving 6 bases of the junction unmatched. CDR1 and CDR2 (germline): MNHEY, SVGEGT. The CDR3 is 15 amino acids. The CDR3 loop is CASSYQQGVVQPQHF. The CDR3 DNA is TGTGCCAGCAGTTACCAACAGGGGGTTGTTCAGCCCCAGCATTTT.

The chain uses TRBV4-2 and TRBJ2-4; the D call may be TRBD1 or TRBD2 (5 bases each). With 0 bases removed from V and 0 bases from J, the gap between germline ends came to 15 bases. This CDR3 has 18 residues. Germline V CDR1 and CDR2: LGHNA, YNFKEQ. CDR3 protein: CASSQDGTGRLAKNIQYF. DNA for the CDR3: TGTGCCAGCAGCCAAGATGGGACGGGTCGACTAGCCAAAAACATTCAGTACTTC.

The chain combines TRBV9 with TRBJ2-1, with D possibly TRBD2 on 5 matching bases. Trimming pared 3 bases from V and 5 bases from J, leaving 12 bases between. CDR1 is SGDLS, CDR2 YYNGEE, per germline. The CDR3 runs to 14 residues. The CDR3 DNA reads as TGTGCCAGCAGCGGGACTCGGTCCGACAATGAGCAGTTCTTC. Protein product: CASSGTRSDNEQFF.

The gene calls are TRBV28 and TRBJ1-2; D remains ambiguous. The germline V gene encodes CDR1 MDHEN and CDR2 SYDVKM. V shed 6 bases and J shed 8 bases, with 13 bases lying between them. This CDR3 spans 12 amino acids. DNA for the CDR3: TGTGCCAGCAGGCCTCCCTTAGGAGGCTACACCTTC. Encoded protein: CASRPPLGGYTF.

This clonotype was observed a handful of times. The chain recombines TRBV4-2 with TRBJ2-5; D could derive from TRBD1 or TRBD2 (6 bases each). The V gene lost 4 bases and the J gene lost 5 bases, with 14 bases spanning the gap. Germline V gene data show CDR1 as LGHNA and CDR2 as YNFKEQ. This CDR3 spans 14 amino acids. CDR3 sequence: CASSPGDRTETQYF. The CDR3 DNA reads as TGTGCCAGCAGCCCGGGAGACAGGACCGAGACCCAGTACTTC.

This clonotype was counted at least ten times. This rearrangement joins TRBV7-9 to TRBJ2-5; a possible D gene is TRBD1 (6 bases). This CDR3 comprises 14 residues. Looked up from germline, CDR1 is SEHNR and CDR2 is FQNEAQ (reference sequence). Trimming removed 2 bases at V and 5 bases at J, with 12 bases between. The CDR3 nucleotides read TGTGCCAGCAGCTTATCGCCCAGGGGTGAGACCCAGTACTTC. Encoded protein: CASSLSPRGETQYF.

The gene calls are TRBV6-5 and TRBJ2-2; 12 bases fit TRBD2. Trimming cost V 6 bases and J 7 bases; bases outside gene matches: 9. This CDR3 is 16 amino acids long. Germline V gene data show CDR1 as MNHEY and CDR2 as SVGAGI. The CDR3 nucleotides read TGTGCCAGCAGACGGACTAGCGGGGTTGATGGCGGGGAGCTGTTTTTT. Translated, it gives CASRRTSGVDGGELFF.

In its sample, this clonotype was seen a few times. The chain couples TRBV7-2 to TRBJ2-2, with D perhaps TRBD1 or TRBD2 (6 bases each). V was pared by 5 bases and J by 11 bases, with 18 bases between. The germline V gene has CDR1 SGHTA and CDR2 FQGNSA. This CDR3 contains 14 residues. CDR3 in amino acids: CASSQGRPGRELFF. The DNA of the CDR3 is TGTGCCAGCAGCCAGGGGAGGCCAGGGCGAGAGCTGTTTTTT.

This clonotype was seen a handful of times. The chain links TRBV20-1 to TRBJ2-3; D is undetermined. Trimming cost V 3 bases and J 0 bases, with 19 bases left between them. This CDR3 comprises 17 residues. The germline V gene encodes CDR1 DFQATT and CDR2 SNEGSKA (reference sequence). As DNA, the CDR3 is TGCAGTGCTAGGGCCCTAAGGGCAGCCGCTAGCACAGATACGCAGTATTTT. Its protein is CSARALRAAASTDTQYF.

There are a few counts of this clonotype. V is TRBV5-4 and J is TRBJ2-4; D unclear. The CDR3 runs to 15 residues. Germline V gene sequence: CDR1 SGHNT, CDR2 YYREEE (reference sequence). With 2 bases removed from V and 2 bases from J, the gap between germline ends came to 11 bases. The CDR3 nucleotides are TGTGCCAGCAGCTTAATGGGAATCTCCAAAAACATTCAGTACTTC. As protein: CASSLMGISKNIQYF.

In its sample, this clonotype was seen a few times. The V call is TRBV6-1, the J call TRBJ2-7, with TRBD2 matching over 11 bases. The CDR3 consists of 16 residues. V lost 8 bases, J lost 2 bases, and 11 bases stayed unmatched. Looked up from germline, CDR1 is MNHNS and CDR2 is SASEGT. The CDR3 here is CASGRPSSGGTYEQYV. CDR3 DNA: TGTGCCAGCGGCCGCCCCTCTAGCGGGGGGACCTACGAGCAGTACGTC.

The gene calls are TRBV19 and TRBJ1-5; D is perhaps TRBD1 (5 bases). The V end was cut by 2 bases, the J end by 7 bases, with 18 bases between. Germline V gene lookup returns CDR1 LNHDA and CDR2 SQIVND (reference sequence). This CDR3 is built from 16 residues. CDR3 sequence reads: CASSISAAGTGQPQHF. In DNA, the CDR3 is TGTGCCAGTAGTATATCGGCGGCAGGGACGGGACAGCCCCAGCATTTT.

DNA for the CDR3: TGCAGCGTTGTCGGCAGGCCCTACGAGCAGTACTTC. Translated: CSVVGRPYEQYF. The chain employs TRBV29-1 and TRBJ2-7; no firm D call. CDR3 length equals 12 residues. V was cut by 4 bases and J by 2 bases, with 9 bases left in between. CDR1 and CDR2 (germline): SQVTM, ANQGSEA.

This clonotype was found a few times. The chain is built from TRBV5-1 and TRBJ1-2; 7 bases agree with TRBD1. The CDR3 extends over 13 amino acids. Germline loops: CDR1 SGHRS, CDR2 YFSETQ. J gave up 7 bases and V 0 bases, and 3 bases lay outside the gene matches. DNA of the CDR3: TGCGCCAGCAGCTTGGAGGGGGCTCGTGGCTACACCTTC. This translates into CASSLEGARGYTF.

This clonotype was found many times. The V gene is TRBV29-1, the J gene TRBJ2-3; D is uncertain. The length of the CDR3 is 10 residues. CDR1 SQVTM and CDR2 ANQGSEA come from the germline V gene. The ends were cut back, 4 bases at V and 4 bases at J, with 3 bases in the middle. The DNA of the CDR3 is TGCAGCGTTGGACCAGATACGCAGTATTTT. Translation: CSVGPDTQYF.